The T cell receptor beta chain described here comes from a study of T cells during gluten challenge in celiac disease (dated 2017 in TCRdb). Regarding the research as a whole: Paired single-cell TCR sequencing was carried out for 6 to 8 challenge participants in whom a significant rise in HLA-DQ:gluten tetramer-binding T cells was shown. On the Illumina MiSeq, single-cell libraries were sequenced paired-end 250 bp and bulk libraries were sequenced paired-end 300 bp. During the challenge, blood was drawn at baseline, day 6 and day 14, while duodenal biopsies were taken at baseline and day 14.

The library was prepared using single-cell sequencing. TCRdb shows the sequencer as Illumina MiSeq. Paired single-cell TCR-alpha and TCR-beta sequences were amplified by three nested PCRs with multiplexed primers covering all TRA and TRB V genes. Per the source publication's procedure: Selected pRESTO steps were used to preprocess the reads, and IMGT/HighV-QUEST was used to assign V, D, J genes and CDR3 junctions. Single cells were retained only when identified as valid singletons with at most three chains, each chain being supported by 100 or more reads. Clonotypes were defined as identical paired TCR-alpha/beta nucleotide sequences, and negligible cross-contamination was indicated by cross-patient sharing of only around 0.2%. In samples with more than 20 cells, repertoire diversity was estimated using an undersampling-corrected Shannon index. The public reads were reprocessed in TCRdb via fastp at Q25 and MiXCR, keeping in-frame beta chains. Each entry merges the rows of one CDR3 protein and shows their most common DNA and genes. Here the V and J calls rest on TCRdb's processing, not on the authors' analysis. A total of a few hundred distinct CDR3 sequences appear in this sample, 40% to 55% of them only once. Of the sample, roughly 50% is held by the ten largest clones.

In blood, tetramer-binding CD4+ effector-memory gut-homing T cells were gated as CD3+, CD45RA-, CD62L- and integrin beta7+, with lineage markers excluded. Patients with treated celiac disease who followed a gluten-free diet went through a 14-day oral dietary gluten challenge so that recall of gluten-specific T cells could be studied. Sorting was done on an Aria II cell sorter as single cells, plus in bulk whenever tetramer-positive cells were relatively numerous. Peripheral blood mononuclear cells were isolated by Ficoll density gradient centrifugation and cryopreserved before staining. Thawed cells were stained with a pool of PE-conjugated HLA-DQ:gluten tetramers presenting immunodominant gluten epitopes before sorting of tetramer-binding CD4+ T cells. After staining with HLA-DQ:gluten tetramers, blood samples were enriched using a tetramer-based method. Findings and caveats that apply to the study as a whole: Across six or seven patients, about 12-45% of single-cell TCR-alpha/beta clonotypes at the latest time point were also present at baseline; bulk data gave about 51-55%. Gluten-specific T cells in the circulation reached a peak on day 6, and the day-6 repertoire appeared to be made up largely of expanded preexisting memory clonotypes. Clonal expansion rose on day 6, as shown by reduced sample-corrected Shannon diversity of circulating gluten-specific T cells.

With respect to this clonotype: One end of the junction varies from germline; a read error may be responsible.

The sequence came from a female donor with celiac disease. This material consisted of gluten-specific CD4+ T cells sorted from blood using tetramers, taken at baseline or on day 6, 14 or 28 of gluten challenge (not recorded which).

The DNA reads as follows: TGTGCCAGCAGCTTAACGGGCTGGGACACAACGGCCGCCTTC. Its product reads: CASSLTGWDTTAAF. The sequence joins TRBV7-3 to TRBJ1-2, with TRBD1 as a weak D call on 6 bases. The CDR3 covers 14 residues, taking in both the cysteine and the phenylalanine. The read is trimmed to its CDR3 DNA, 42 bases read in frame from base 1. Based on the germline V gene, the CDR1 and CDR2 sequences are SGHTA and FQGTGA.